The present TCR beta chain was sequenced within a study of healthy donors' naive CD4 and CD8 T cells. Study as a whole: Three donor age groups were sampled: 20-25, 40-50 and 60-70 years; half female. Findings and caveats of the study: A reported CD4+/CD8+ bias affected most V and J genes in naive cells.

The CDR3 has 15 amino acids. With 5 bases removed from V and 3 bases from J, the gap between germline ends came to 14 bases. The germline gives CDR1 LNHNV, CDR2 YYDKDF (reference sequence). A linear amplification protocol produced the TCR libraries from roughly 0.5 ug of total RNA. As originally analysed: Sequencing covered approximately 86,000 rearranged alpha-chain transcripts across four or five healthy donors. TCRdb re-derived calls from the reads in MiXCR, one entry per CDR3 protein. The V and J calls were determined by TCRdb, not by the authors. The sample yields about 180,000 distinct CDR3 sequences, over 60% seen once. As for this clonotype: Its antigen is unidentified.

This clonotype was obtained from a pool of human donors in good health; the sample pools cells from several healthy donors. V gene TRBV15 combines with J gene TRBJ1-5, with a tentative D call TRBD1 (5 bases). What was sequenced was naive CD4+ and CD8+ T cells sorted from blood, pooled from several donors. The CDR3 is CATSFIQGPNQPQHF. The DNA of the CDR3 is TGTGCCACCAGCTTCATCCAGGGACCCAATCAGCCCCAGCATTTT. Combining the CDR3 with reference TRBV15 and TRBJ1-5 gives the whole variable domain DAMVIQNPRYQVTQFGKPVTLSCSQTLNHNVMYWYQQKSSQAPKLLFHYYDKDFNNEADTPDNFQSRRPNTSFCFLDIRSPGLGDTAMYLCATSFIQGPNQPQHFGDGTRLSIL.